This T cell receptor (beta chain) was sequenced for a study of blood T cells in healthy people across ages. Primers used in a second PCR of roughly 7 to 12 cycles were a sample-barcoded 5' primer and a J-beta primer mix. MiXCR, applied by TCRdb to the 5' RACE reads, yields one record per CDR3 protein. The sample contains about 1.6 million distinct CDR3 sequences, about 32% of which appear only once. The germline CDR1 and CDR2 sequences are SNHLY and FYNNEI. This CDR3 has 15 amino acids. V was pared by 6 bases and J by 8 bases, with 14 bases of the junction left unmatched. Sequenced input: blood. The TCR was taken from a woman aged 25 to 39 in good health. The chain combines TRBV2 with TRBJ1-2; 8 bases are a match to TRBD1. CDR3 residues: CASSRSDRGASGYTF. Here the CDR3 DNA reads TGTGCCAGCAGCCGAAGTGACAGGGGCGCCTCCGGCTACACCTTC.